The 26 T cell receptor beta chains below were found in one sample sequenced in a study of cytomegalovirus exposure and HLA in healthy donors. Primers included in the PCR were 60 Vbeta and 13 Jbeta primers. Profiled with immunoSEQ multiplex PCR; TCRdb holds only in-frame clones, not every one. The sample totals around 57,000 clones. The sequencing input was PBMCs. The receptors come from a woman in her 50s in good health and CMV-seropositive.

J is TRBJ1-1 and V is TRBV6-5; possibly TRBD1 for D (6 bases). Between the trimmed V and J ends, which lost 0 bases and 4 bases, there was a span of 9 bases. The CDR3 is 14 residues long. Per the germline V gene, CDR1 is MNHEY and CDR2 is SVGAGI. The DNA of the CDR3 is TGTGCCAGCAGTTACTCGGGGGGGGCCACTGAAGCTTTCTTT. Translation gives CASSYSGGATEAFF.

The chain carries TRBV4-2 and TRBJ2-1; no firm D call. CDR3 size: 15 residues. Germline loops: CDR1 LGHNA, CDR2 YNFKEQ. V lost 0 bases and J lost 7, with 13 bases in between. CDR3 nucleotide sequence: TGTGCCAGCAGCCAAGATCCCAGGTCCGAGAATGAGCAGTTCTTC. It specifies CASSQDPRSENEQFF.

J is TRBJ1-3 and V is TRBV28, with D hard to call. V shed 6 bases and J shed 0 bases, with 12 bases lying between them. CDR1 is MDHEN and CDR2 is SYDVKM in the germline V gene. There are 15 residues in the CDR3. This CDR3 reads CASRVGLTSGNTIYF. Here the CDR3 DNA reads TGTGCCAGCAGGGTAGGACTGACCTCTGGAAACACCATATATTTT.

The chain has TRBV5-1 and TRBJ1-6; 8 bases line up with TRBD1. Germline values: CDR1 SGHRS, CDR2 YFSETQ. The CDR3 runs 13 residues. V gave up 2 bases and J gave up 15 bases; unmatched junction bases: 7. As DNA, the CDR3 is TGCGCCAGCAGCTTAGGACAGGGCCTAAACCTCCACTTT. Protein product: CASSLGQGLNLHF.

The rearrangement joins TRBV5-1 to TRBJ1-1; 9 bases line up with TRBD1. Per germline, CDR1 SGHRS and CDR2 YFSETQ. The CDR3 covers 15 residues. The V segment lost 0 bases and the J segment 9 bases; nucleotides outside the gene matches: 9. The CDR3 here is CASSLEQGASAKAFF. DNA of the CDR3: TGCGCCAGCAGCTTGGAACAGGGGGCGTCCGCTAAAGCTTTCTTT.

J is TRBJ1-2 and V is TRBV30; the match to TRBD1 covers 9 bases. The J segment lost 8 bases and the V segment lost 0 bases, leaving 16 bases of the junction unmatched. Germline V lookup: CDR1 GTSNPN, CDR2 SVGIG (reference sequence). This CDR3 spans 17 amino acids. The CDR3 region is CAWSVGWPGQGRGGYTF. The CDR3 DNA sequence: TGTGCCTGGAGTGTGGGGTGGCCGGGACAGGGTCGGGGCGGCTACACCTTC.

CDR3 sequence reads: CASSSGAYGYTF. DNA for the CDR3: TGTGCCAGCAGCTCAGGGGCCTATGGCTACACCTTC. V usage is TRBV5-8 and J usage is TRBJ1-2; TRBD1 might be the D (6 bases). The germline gives CDR1 SGHTS, CDR2 YDEGEE. Trimming left V 3 bases short and J 4 bases short, with 7 bases between. The CDR3 sequence is 12 residues long.

The chain combines TRBV30 with TRBJ1-1; tentatively, D is TRBD1 (5 bases). The germline V gene encodes CDR1 GTSNPN and CDR2 SVGIG (reference sequence). CDR3 size: 13 residues. The ends were cut back, 2 bases at V and 4 bases at J, with 11 bases in the middle. The CDR3 DNA reads as TGTGCCTGGAGTCTCGGGGACTTCACTGAAGCTTTCTTT. This codes for CAWSLGDFTEAFF.

The V call is TRBV19, the J call TRBJ2-7; TRBD2 matches 7 bases. This CDR3 spans 14 amino acids. Trimming at V came to 5 bases and at J to 2 bases, leaving 6 bases not matched to a gene. CDR1 is LNHDA and CDR2 is SQIVND in the germline V gene (reference sequence). This chain's CDR3 is CASSVRDYPYEQYF. Here the CDR3 DNA reads TGTGCCAGTAGTGTCCGGGACTACCCCTACGAGCAGTACTTC.

The gene calls are TRBV6-5 and TRBJ1-2, with 10 bases aligning to TRBD1. J was trimmed by 4 bases and V by 6 bases; bases with no gene match: 8. CDR3 length equals 15 residues. Germline V lookup: CDR1 MNHEY, CDR2 SVGAGI. The CDR3 DNA reads TGTGCCAGCAGCAGACCGGACAGGGGGACCTATGGCTACACCTTC. Its protein is CASSRPDRGTYGYTF.

The genes are TRBV29-1 and TRBJ1-1; 8 nucleotides align to TRBD1. The CDR3 spans 15 residues. Germline CDR1 is SQVTM and CDR2 is ANQGSEA. J lost 0 bases, V lost 1 base, and 4 bases had no gene match. CDR3 in amino acids: CSVEGGQVMNTEAFF. CDR3 sequence (DNA): TGCAGCGTTGAAGGGGGACAGGTTATGAACACTGAAGCTTTCTTT.

The gene calls are TRBV6-1 and TRBJ1-5; possibly TRBD1 for D (5 bases). This CDR3 region has 13 residues. Trimming took off 11 bases at V and 5 bases at J, with 16 bases between the two ends. Germline-derived CDR1 and CDR2 are MNHNS and SASEGT. CDR3 sequence reads: CAGSGQGYQPQHF. The CDR3 DNA sequence: TGTGCCGGATCGGGTCAGGGATATCAGCCCCAGCATTTT.

The rearrangement uses TRBV7-9 and TRBJ2-1, with 9 bases matching TRBD2. Germline trimming cut 4 bases from V and 5 bases from J; bases unmatched to any gene: 6. The length of the CDR3 is 15 residues. The germline V gene encodes CDR1 SEHNR and CDR2 FQNEAQ (reference sequence). The CDR3 here is CASSSVAGDHNEQFF. CDR3 coding DNA: TGTGCCAGCAGCTCCGTAGCGGGGGACCACAATGAGCAGTTCTTC. The complete variable domain, with remaining parts taken from reference TRBV7-9 and TRBJ2-1, reads DTGVSQNPRHKITKRGQNVTFRCDPISEHNRLYWYRQTLGQGPEFLTYFQNEAQLEKSRLLSDRFSAERPKGSFSTLEIQRTEQGDSAMYLCASSSVAGDHNEQFFGPGTRLTVL.

The chain links TRBV7-9 to TRBJ2-5; tentative D call: TRBD1 (6 bases). The end of the DNA is better explained by TRBJ2-7, so the J call may be wrong. CDR1 is SEHNR, CDR2 FQNEAQ, per germline (reference sequence). CDR3 length equals 18 residues. CDR3 residues: CASSLAGVGQGSSYEQYF. The CDR3 DNA is TGTGCCAGCAGCTTAGCGGGGGTGGGGCAGGGGAGCTCCTACGAGCAGTACTTC.

The V call is TRBV6-1, the J call TRBJ2-1, with D possibly being TRBD1 (6 bases). CDR1 is MNHNS, CDR2 SASEGT, per germline. With 5 bases removed from V and 6 bases from J, the gap between germline ends came to 11 bases. This CDR3 spans 13 amino acids. This CDR3 reads CASSRTAPNEQFF. The CDR3 DNA reads TGTGCCAGCAGTAGGACAGCGCCCAATGAGCAGTTCTTC.

This chain connects TRBV4-1 to TRBJ2-3, with D possibly matching TRBD2 (5 bases). Germline V lookup: CDR1 MGHRA, CDR2 YSYEKL. The germline V and J ends were trimmed by 0 bases and 3 bases, with 19 bases remaining between them. This CDR3 spans 18 amino acids. The CDR3: CASSQDSRPPTGTDTQYF. The CDR3, as DNA: TGCGCCAGCAGCCAAGATTCCCGCCCCCCCACGGGGACAGATACGCAGTATTTT.

The chain has TRBV9 and TRBJ2-7; 8 bases agree with TRBD1. The germline CDR1 and CDR2 sequences are SGDLS and YYNGEE. CDR3 length: 16 residues. V dropped 3 bases and J dropped 2; count of bases not matched to a gene: 10. CDR3 in DNA: TGTGCCAGCAGCGCGTCACGACAGGGGCTAACCTACGAGCAGTACTTC. Translation gives CASSASRQGLTYEQYF. Drawing the rest from reference TRBV9 and TRBJ2-7, the complete variable domain is DSGVTQTPKHLITATGQRVTLRCSPRSGDLSVYWYQQSLDQGLQFLIQYYNGEERAKGNILERFSAQQFPDLHSELNLSSLELGDSALYFCASSASRQGLTYEQYFGPGTRLTVT.

V is TRBV18 and J is TRBJ2-3; no definite D call. CDR1 is KGHSH and CDR2 is LQKENI in the germline V gene. The CDR3 is made up of 11 amino acids. V was trimmed by 3 bases and J by 6 bases, leaving 4 bases between them. CDR3 sequence: CASSPGDTQYF. DNA of the CDR3: TGTGCCAGCTCACCCGGGGATACGCAGTATTTT.

The rearrangement joins TRBV5-1 to TRBJ1-4; 8 bases map to TRBD1. V trimming: 3 bases; J trimming: 8 bases; junction bases outside the gene matches: 12. The germline CDR1 and CDR2 sequences are SGHRS and YFSETQ. The CDR3 length is 16 residues. The CDR3 region is CASSWGTGPVGEKLFF. DNA of the CDR3: TGCGCCAGCAGCTGGGGGACAGGCCCTGTGGGCGAAAAACTGTTTTTT.

V is TRBV5-8 and J is TRBJ1-1, with TRBD1 matching 7 bases. There are 16 residues in the CDR3. Trimming cost V 4 bases and J 3 bases; bases outside gene matches: 12. Germline assignment: CDR1 SGHTS and CDR2 YDEGEE. The CDR3 DNA follows: TGTGCCAGCAGCGTAGGGACAGCAGTTTCGGACACTGAAGCTTTCTTT. This gives the protein CASSVGTAVSDTEAFF.

The CDR3: CASSLDGGNTEAFF. The CDR3 DNA reads as TGTGCCAGCAGCCTGGACGGGGGAAACACTGAAGCTTTCTTT. The chain combines TRBV2 with TRBJ1-1, with D possibly being TRBD1 (5 bases). Germline assignment: CDR1 SNHLY and CDR2 FYNNEI. CDR3 length: 14 amino acids. Between the trimmed V and J ends, which lost 6 bases and 2 bases, there was a span of 13 bases.

The chain carries TRBV20-1 and TRBJ2-1, with 11 nucleotides matching TRBD1. With V trimmed by 6 bases and J by 13 bases, 2 bases remained unmatched. From germline, CDR1 is DFQATT and CDR2 SNEGSKA (reference sequence). The CDR3 totals 10 residues. CDR3 coding DNA: TGCAGTGCCCGGACAGGGGGCCAGTTCTTC. Its protein is CSARTGGQFF.

About this clone: Different DNA sequences within this sample yield the same CDR3. The chain employs TRBV30 and TRBJ2-2, with TRBD2 as a possible D gene (6 bases). CDR3 length: 15 amino acids. Between the trimmed V and J ends, which lost 2 bases and 6 bases, there was a span of 16 bases. Germline V gene data show CDR1 as GTSNPN and CDR2 as SVGIG (reference sequence). This CDR3 is CAWSIAVGRAGELFF. The CDR3 bases are TGTGCCTGGAGTATAGCGGTCGGGCGGGCCGGGGAGCTGTTTTTT.

This chain connects TRBV30 to TRBJ2-2, with a possible D match to TRBD2 (6 bases). The germline gives CDR1 GTSNPN, CDR2 SVGIG (reference sequence). V was shortened by 5 bases and J by 2 bases, with 15 bases between the two germline ends. The CDR3 spans 15 residues. In nucleotides, the CDR3 is TGTGCCTGGGCGACCGGGACTTATAACACCGGGGAGCTGTTTTTT. Translation: CAWATGTYNTGELFF.

Here the CDR3 DNA reads TGTGCCAGCAGCTTTCCGGGACAGGCCAATTCACCCCTCCACTTT. It codes for CASSFPGQANSPLHF. This chain links TRBV7-9 with TRBJ1-6; 8 nucleotides align to TRBD1. Per the germline V gene, CDR1 is SEHNR and CDR2 is FQNEAQ (reference sequence). The CDR3 extends over 15 amino acids. The trim removed 3 bases at V and 7 bases at J, leaving 5 bases unmatched.

The rearrangement uses TRBV5-1 and TRBJ2-5, with D possibly being TRBD1 (6 bases). The CDR3 runs to 18 residues. CDR1 and CDR2 from the germline V gene are SGHRS and YFSETQ. With 3 bases removed from V and 1 base from J, the gap between germline ends came to 22 bases. The CDR3 coding sequence is TGCGCCAGCAGCTCCCTCGATCTGTGGGGGCTTTCCCAAGAGACCCAGTACTTC. Translation: CASSSLDLWGLSQETQYF. Together with reference TRBV5-1 and TRBJ2-5, the CDR3 gives the full variable domain: KAGVTQTPRYLIKTRGQQVTLSCSPISGHRSVSWYQQTPGQGLQFLFEYFSETQRNKGNFPGRFSGRQFSNSRSEMNVSTLELGDSALYLCASSSLDLWGLSQETQYFGPGTRLLVL.